This TCR beta chain was sequenced for a study of T cell repertoires in cytomegalovirus infection (dated by TCRdb to between 2018 and 2020). Background on the whole study: Peptide stimulations targeted recently identified HLA-C-restricted CMV epitopes, whose presentation resists viral immunomodulation, together with well-studied HLA-B-restricted epitopes. The HLA type of each donor mattered for the analysis, because public TCR beta signatures pointed to carriage of CMV infection along with the matching HLA type.

A note on this clonotype: Its antigen is still unknown. Base qualities are not provided; no much larger clone lies one nucleotide away.

Paper-wide results and their limitations: The ex vivo response was dominated by HLA-C-restricted CMV-specific TCR beta clonotypes, which also provided the single most frequent clonotype in two of eight donors. In both this cohort and an independent cohort of 300 to 450 donors, the cumulative frequency of public TCR beta family members distinguished carriers of CMV infection plus the relevant HLA type.

Sequenced using an Illumina HiSeq 1500. TCRdb passed the public sequencing reads through fastp at Q25 and MiXCR, retaining productive beta sequences. Rows with a matching CDR3 protein are joined into one entry that keeps the most common DNA and genes. Within this sample are approximately 990,000 distinct CDR3 sequences, with approximately 31% of them counted one time only. The ten biggest clones cover around an eighth of the sample. Sample treatment or condition, as interpreted from the label and publication: in vitro stimulation with specific CMV peptide epitopes to enrich CMV-specific T cells. This receptor was obtained from a human donor in good health (CMV status not recorded). Some clones in this sample may be carry-over from other donors' samples. The sequencing here drew on cultured CD8+ T cells from PBMCs, taken from culture after CMV antigen stimulation.

The CDR3 region reads CAGSSATGELFF. The DNA sequence reads TGTGCCGGTAGTTCGGCCACCGGGGAGCTGTTTTTT. Recombination linked TRBV12-3 or TRBV12-4 to TRBJ2-2; the D gene is unclear. CDR3 length: 12 amino acids, cysteine to phenylalanine. Just CDR3 DNA is preserved here, 36 bases in frame from base 1. V is shortened by 11 bases, J by 4 bases, and the region joining them spans 11 bases.